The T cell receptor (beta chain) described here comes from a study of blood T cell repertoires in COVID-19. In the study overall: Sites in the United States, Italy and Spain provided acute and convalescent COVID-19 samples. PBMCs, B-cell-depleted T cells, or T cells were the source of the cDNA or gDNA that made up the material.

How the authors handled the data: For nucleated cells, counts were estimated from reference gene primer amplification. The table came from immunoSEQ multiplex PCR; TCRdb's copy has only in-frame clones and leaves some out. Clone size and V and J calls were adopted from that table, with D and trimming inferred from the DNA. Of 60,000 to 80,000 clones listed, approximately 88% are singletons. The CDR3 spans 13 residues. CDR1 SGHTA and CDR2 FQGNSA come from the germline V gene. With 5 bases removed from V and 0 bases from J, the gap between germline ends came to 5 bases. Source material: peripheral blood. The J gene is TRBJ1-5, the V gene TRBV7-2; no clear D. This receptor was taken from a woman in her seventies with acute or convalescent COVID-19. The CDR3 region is CASSPNSNQPQHF. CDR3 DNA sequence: TGTGCCAGCAGCCCCAATAGCAATCAGCCCCAGCATTTT. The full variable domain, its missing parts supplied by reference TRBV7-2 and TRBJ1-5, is GAGVSQSPSNKVTEKGKDVELRCDPISGHTALYWYRQSLGQGLEFLIYFQGNSAPDKSGLPSDRFSAERTGGSVSTLTIQRTQQEDSAVYLCASSPNSNQPQHFGDGTRLSIL.